One and the same sample provided the 11 T cell receptor beta chains below, sequenced in a study of T cell changes during pregnancy in multiple sclerosis. Sequenced by immunoSEQ multiplex PCR; TCRdb stores in-frame clones only, minus some. This table has just over 40,000 clones, approximately 89% appearing once. The material sequenced was peripheral blood, taken in the first trimester of pregnancy. These receptors were obtained from a female donor in good health, enrolled as a control in a pregnancy study.

This chain links TRBV13 with TRBJ2-3; TRBD2 might be the D (6 bases). This CDR3 is built from 15 residues. The V end was cut by 3 bases, the J end by 2 bases, with 12 bases between. CDR1 is PRHDT, CDR2 FYEKMQ, per germline (reference sequence). Written as DNA, the CDR3 is TGTGCCAGCAGCTTCGAGCGGGCGCTCACAGATACGCAGTATTTT. The encoded protein is CASSFERALTDTQYF.

The chain employs TRBV10-3 and TRBJ1-4; D is unresolved. Trimming left V 3 bases short and J 3 bases short, with 14 bases between. The CDR3 sequence is 16 residues long. The V gene's germline CDR1 is ENHRY and CDR2 SYGVKD. Here the CDR3 reads CAISDPSLAANEKLFF. The CDR3 coding sequence is TGTGCCATCAGTGACCCAAGCCTAGCGGCTAATGAAAAACTGTTTTTT.

The chain couples TRBV9 to TRBJ2-2; perhaps TRBD2 as D (5 bases). Germline CDR1 is SGDLS and CDR2 is YYNGEE. With 2 bases removed from V and 2 bases from J, the gap between germline ends came to 22 bases. The CDR3 length is 19 residues. The chain's CDR3 is CASSVQAGTRLFNTGELFF. The DNA for the CDR3 is TGTGCCAGCAGCGTTCAGGCCGGCACTAGGCTGTTTAACACCGGGGAGCTGTTTTTT. Supplemented by reference TRBV9 and TRBJ2-2, the full variable domain reads DSGVTQTPKHLITATGQRVTLRCSPRSGDLSVYWYQQSLDQGLQFLIQYYNGEERAKGNILERFSAQQFPDLHSELNLSSLELGDSALYFCASSVQAGTRLFNTGELFFGEGSRLTVL.

The chain couples TRBV30 to TRBJ2-1; a possible D gene is TRBD1 (6 bases). The germline V and J ends were trimmed by 5 bases and 9 bases, with 11 bases remaining between them. Per the germline V gene, CDR1 is GTSNPN and CDR2 is SVGIG (reference sequence). The CDR3 consists of 11 residues. CDR3 in DNA: TGTGCCTGGGACACAGGGATTGAGCAGTTCTTC. Its translation: CAWDTGIEQFF.

The V and J genes are TRBV19 and TRBJ1-5; D might be TRBD1 (5 bases). Germline V lookup: CDR1 LNHDA, CDR2 SQIVND (reference sequence). With 7 bases removed from V and 7 bases from J, the gap between germline ends came to 11 bases. CDR3 length: 12 amino acids. CDR3 in amino acids: CASTLRGQPQHF. CDR3 DNA: TGTGCCAGTACCCTCCGGGGGCAGCCCCAGCATTTT.

The chain recombines TRBV2 with TRBJ2-7; TRBD2 matches 7 bases. The germline gives CDR1 SNHLY, CDR2 FYNNEI. The CDR3 is 13 residues long. V was pared by 7 bases and J by 5 bases, with 8 bases of the junction left unmatched. As DNA, the CDR3 is TGTGCCAGCACCGAGCGGGGAGGAAACGAGCAGTACTTC. It codes for CASTERGGNEQYF.

This chain uses TRBV14 with TRBJ2-5; 10 nucleotides line up with TRBD1. V was clipped by 4 bases and J by 5 bases; unmatched bases: 16. Germline assignment: CDR1 SGHDN and CDR2 FVKESK. The length of the CDR3 is 18 residues. CDR3 DNA: TGTGCCAGCAGCCCCGGTAGTACTGGGACAGGGGACGAGGAGACCCAGTACTTC. Protein: CASSPGSTGTGDEETQYF. The variable domain in full, completed from reference TRBV14 and TRBJ2-5, reads EAGVTQFPSHSVIEKGQTVTLRCDPISGHDNLYWYRRVMGKEIKFLLHFVKESKQDESGMPNNRFLAERTGGTYSTLKVQPAELEDSGVYFCASSPGSTGTGDEETQYFGPGTRLLVL.

The chain's CDR3 is CSASSDGYTF. CDR3 DNA sequence: TGCAGTGCTAGCAGTGATGGCTACACCTTC. The chain uses TRBV20-1 and TRBJ1-2; unclear D gene. The ends were cut back, 3 bases at V and 6 bases at J, with 5 bases in the middle. Germline assignment: CDR1 DFQATT and CDR2 SNEGSKA (reference sequence). The CDR3 is 10 residues long.

This sequence joins TRBV28 and TRBJ2-6; D unresolved. This CDR3 has 15 amino acids. Between the trimmed V and J ends, which lost 3 bases and 0 bases, there was a span of 6 bases. The V gene's germline CDR1 is MDHEN and CDR2 SYDVKM. The CDR3 protein is CASSLLSSGANVLTF. The CDR3 DNA sequence: TGTGCCAGCAGTTTGCTAAGCTCTGGGGCCAACGTCCTGACTTTC.

The chain carries TRBV28 and TRBJ1-2; D is possibly TRBD1 (5 bases). V lost 9 bases and J 2 bases, leaving 16 bases between the germline ends. Per germline, CDR1 MDHEN and CDR2 SYDVKM. This CDR3 has 14 residues. The CDR3 nucleotides read TGTGCCAGTATTACAGGTCTCGTCAACTATGGCTACACCTTC. This sequence encodes CASITGLVNYGYTF.

The chain couples TRBV9 to TRBJ2-7, with D possibly TRBD2 on 5 matching bases. V was trimmed by 4 bases and J by 6 bases, leaving 14 bases between them. Germline V gives CDR1 SGDLS, CDR2 YYNGEE. The CDR3 totals 13 residues. Written as DNA, the CDR3 is TGTGCCAGCAGCCCTAGCCCTCTGAGCGAGCAGTACTTC. Residues: CASSPSPLSEQYF.